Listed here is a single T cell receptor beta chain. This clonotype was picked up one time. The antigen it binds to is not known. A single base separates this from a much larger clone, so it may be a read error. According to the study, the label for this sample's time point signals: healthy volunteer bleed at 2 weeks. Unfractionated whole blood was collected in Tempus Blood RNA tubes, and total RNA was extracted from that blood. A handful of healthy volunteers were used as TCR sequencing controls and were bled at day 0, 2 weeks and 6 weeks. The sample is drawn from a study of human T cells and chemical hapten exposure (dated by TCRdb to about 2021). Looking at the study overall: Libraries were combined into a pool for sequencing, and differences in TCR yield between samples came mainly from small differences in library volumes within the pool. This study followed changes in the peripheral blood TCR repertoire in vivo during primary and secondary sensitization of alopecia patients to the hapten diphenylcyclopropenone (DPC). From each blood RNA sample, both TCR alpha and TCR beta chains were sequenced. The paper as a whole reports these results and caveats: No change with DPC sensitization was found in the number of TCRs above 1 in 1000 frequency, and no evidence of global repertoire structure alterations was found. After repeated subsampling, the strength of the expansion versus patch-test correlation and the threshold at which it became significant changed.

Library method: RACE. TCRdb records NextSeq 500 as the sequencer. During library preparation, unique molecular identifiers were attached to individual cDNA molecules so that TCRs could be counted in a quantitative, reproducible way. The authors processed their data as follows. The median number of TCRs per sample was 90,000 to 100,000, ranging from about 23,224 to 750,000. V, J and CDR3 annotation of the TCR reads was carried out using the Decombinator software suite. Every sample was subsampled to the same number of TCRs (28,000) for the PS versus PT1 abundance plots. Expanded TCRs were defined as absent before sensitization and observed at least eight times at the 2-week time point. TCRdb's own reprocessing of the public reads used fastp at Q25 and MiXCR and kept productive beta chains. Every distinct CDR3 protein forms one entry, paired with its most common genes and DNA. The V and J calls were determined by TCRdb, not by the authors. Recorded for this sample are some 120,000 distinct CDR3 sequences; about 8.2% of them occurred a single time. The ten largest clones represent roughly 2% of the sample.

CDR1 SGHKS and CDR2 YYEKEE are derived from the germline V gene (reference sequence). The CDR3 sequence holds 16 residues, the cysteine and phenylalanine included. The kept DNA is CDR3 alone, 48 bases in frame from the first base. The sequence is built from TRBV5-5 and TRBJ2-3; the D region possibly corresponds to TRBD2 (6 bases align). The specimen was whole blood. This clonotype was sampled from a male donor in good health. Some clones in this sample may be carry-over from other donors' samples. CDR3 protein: CASSLDAVTSIDTQYF. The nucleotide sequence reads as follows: TGTGCCAGCAGCTTGGACGCGGTAACTAGCATAGATACGCAGTATTTT.